This T cell receptor beta chain is drawn from a study of vaccination effects on CD4 cells after COVID-19 (dated by TCRdb to between 2021 and 2022). With regard to the full study: Participants received two doses of either the BNT162b2 or the mRNA-1273 mRNA SARS-CoV-2 vaccine. SARS-CoV-2 spike-specific CD4+ TCR repertoires were compared before and after mRNA vaccination in COVID-19 convalescent patients and in infection-naive vaccine recipients. The full study included approximately nine COVID-19 convalescent patients and several SARS-CoV-2-naive healthy vaccine recipients. Cultures from other donors in the study were sequenced with the Oncomine TCR Beta short-read assay on an Illumina iSeq 100.

On the study overall, not on this receptor specifically: In healthy vaccine recipients, vaccine-induced clones were almost all SARS-CoV-2 mono-reactive, with only 1 of 255 being cross-reactive with common cold coronaviruses. The study was limited by a small number of convalescent patients and lacked early post-infection timepoints. Both infection-induced and vaccine-induced clones contracted markedly at late post-vaccination timepoints, which is consistent with waning T cell responses.

The CDR3 starts with the cysteine, ends with the phenylalanine, and has 14 residues. The DNA shown is the 42-base CDR3, in frame from base 1. V drops 1 base and J drops 6 bases, leaving 10 bases in between. CDR1 SGHVS and CDR2 FQNEAQ are derived from the germline V gene. The library was made by the immunoSEQ multiplex PCR assay. DNA from the cultured, isolated CD4+ T cells was subjected to TCR beta CDR3 sequencing. The study's processing was this. Non-productive TCR sequences were removed, reads were trimmed to the CDR3 region, and CDR3s of at least 7 amino acids were retained. The MANAFEST web app was used to pick out antigen-specific clonotypes by comparing their expansion in peptide wells with that in reference cultures. For clones to be considered positive, expansion at FDR<0.05 versus reference and all other wells, an odds ratio above 5, and a frequency above 0.1% in two replicate wells were required. Cross-reactive clonotypes were defined as significantly expanded in SARS-CoV-2 spike wells and in at least one common cold coronavirus spike condition. Using the stringdist R package, CDR3 similarity was measured by Levenshtein distance, and unrooted trees were constructed with ape in R 3.6.1. TCRdb holds this immuneACCESS table with in-frame rearrangements only. Some clones are missing; in checked studies, unresolved V genes explain under half, and the rest has no known cause. Clonal size and the V and J genes are those of that table, whereas D and trimming came from the DNA. This sample is represented by about 79,000 clones; about 70% of them were singletons. The top ten constitute roughly 1.7% of the sample.

Notes on this clone: What this receptor recognizes is not known. No much larger clone exists at a distance of one base, and base qualities are not known.

In the ViraFEST assay, PBMC were stimulated with viral peptide pools, and antigen-specific CD4+ T cell clonotypes were then identified by expansion using TCR sequencing. After more than 9 days of culture, CD4+ T cells were isolated with the EasySep CD4+ T cell isolation kit. The absence of prior SARS-CoV-2 infection in healthy vaccine recipients was confirmed by negative nucleocapsid antibodies before and after vaccination. Each well held more than 1.5 million PBMC cultured in IMDM containing approximately 5% human AB serum, around 10 IU/ml IL-2 and gentamicin, along with roughly 10 ug/ml peptides. Half of the culture medium was replaced with fresh IL-2-containing medium on days 3 and 7. Unless noted otherwise, every peptide stimulation condition was cultured in triplicate wells. Using Ficoll-Paque Plus gradient centrifugation, PBMC were separated from whole blood and then either used fresh or cryopreserved at -140C. The spike proteins of SARS-CoV-2 and of the common cold coronaviruses HCoV-NL63, HCoV-OC43 and HCoV-229E were spanned by overlapping peptide pools. The QIAamp micro DNA kit was used to extract genomic DNA from the cultured CD4+ T cells.

The sequence joins TRBV7-8 to TRBJ2-1; no D segment can be confidently identified. Here the sequenced sample was CD4+ T cells from PBMCs cultured with HCoV-229E spike peptides, taken before COVID-19 vaccination. The sample's cell subset or site label, decoded: HCoV-229E spike overlapping peptide pool stimulation. The receptor was isolated from a human donor who received a COVID-19 vaccine. The DNA sequence is as follows: TGTGCCAGCAGCTTAGTGTTTAGTGGCAATGAGCAGTTCTTC. This yields the protein CASSLVFSGNEQFF.